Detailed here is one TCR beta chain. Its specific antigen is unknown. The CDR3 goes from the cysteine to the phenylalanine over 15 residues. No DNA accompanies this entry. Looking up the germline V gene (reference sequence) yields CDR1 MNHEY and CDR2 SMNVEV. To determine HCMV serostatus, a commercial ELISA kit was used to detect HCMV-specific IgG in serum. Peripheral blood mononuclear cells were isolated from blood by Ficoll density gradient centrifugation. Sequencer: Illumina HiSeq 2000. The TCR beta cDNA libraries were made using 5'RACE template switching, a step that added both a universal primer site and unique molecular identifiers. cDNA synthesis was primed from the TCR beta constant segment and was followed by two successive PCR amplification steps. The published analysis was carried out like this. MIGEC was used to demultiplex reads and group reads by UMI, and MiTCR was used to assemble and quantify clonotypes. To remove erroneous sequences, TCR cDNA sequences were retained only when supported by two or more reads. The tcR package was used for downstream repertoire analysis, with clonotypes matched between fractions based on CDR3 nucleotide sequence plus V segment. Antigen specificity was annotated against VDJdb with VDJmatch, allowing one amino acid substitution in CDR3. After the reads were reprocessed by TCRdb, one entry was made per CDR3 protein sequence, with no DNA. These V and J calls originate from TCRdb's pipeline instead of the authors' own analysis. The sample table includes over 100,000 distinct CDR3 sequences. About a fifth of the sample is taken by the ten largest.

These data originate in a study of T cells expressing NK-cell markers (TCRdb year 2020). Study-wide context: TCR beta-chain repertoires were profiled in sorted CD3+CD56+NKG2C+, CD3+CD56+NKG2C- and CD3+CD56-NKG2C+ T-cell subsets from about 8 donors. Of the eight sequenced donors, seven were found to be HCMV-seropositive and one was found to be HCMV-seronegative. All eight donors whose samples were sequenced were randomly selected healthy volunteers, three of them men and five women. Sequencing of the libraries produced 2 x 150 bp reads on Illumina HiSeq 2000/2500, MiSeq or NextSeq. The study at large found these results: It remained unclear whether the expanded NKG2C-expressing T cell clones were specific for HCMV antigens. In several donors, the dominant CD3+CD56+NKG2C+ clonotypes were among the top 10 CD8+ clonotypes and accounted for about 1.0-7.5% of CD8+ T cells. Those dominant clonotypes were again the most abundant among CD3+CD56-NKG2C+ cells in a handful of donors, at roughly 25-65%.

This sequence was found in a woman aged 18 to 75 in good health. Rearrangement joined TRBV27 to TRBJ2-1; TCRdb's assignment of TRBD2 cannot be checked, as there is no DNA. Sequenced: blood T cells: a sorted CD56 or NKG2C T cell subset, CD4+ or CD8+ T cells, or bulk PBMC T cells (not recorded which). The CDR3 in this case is CASSTSGGPYNEQFF.